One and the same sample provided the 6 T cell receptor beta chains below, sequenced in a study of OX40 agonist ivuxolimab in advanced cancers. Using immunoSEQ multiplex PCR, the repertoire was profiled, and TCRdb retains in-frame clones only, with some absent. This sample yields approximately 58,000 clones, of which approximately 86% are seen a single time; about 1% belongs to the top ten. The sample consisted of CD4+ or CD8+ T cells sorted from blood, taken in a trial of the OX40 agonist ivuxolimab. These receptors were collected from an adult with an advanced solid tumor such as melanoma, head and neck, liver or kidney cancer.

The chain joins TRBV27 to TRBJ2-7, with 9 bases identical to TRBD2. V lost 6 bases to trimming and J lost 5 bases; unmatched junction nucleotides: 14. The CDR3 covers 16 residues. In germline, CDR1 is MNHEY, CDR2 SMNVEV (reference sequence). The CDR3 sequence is CASRPPGGRAFHEQYF. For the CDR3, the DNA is TGTGCCAGCAGGCCCCCCGGCGGGAGGGCCTTCCACGAGCAGTACTTC.

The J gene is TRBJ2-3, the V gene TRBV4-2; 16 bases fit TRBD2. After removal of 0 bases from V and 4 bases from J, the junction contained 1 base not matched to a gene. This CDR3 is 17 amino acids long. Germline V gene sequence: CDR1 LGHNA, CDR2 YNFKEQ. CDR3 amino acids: CASSQEGLAGGADTQYF. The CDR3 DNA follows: TGTGCCAGCAGCCAAGAGGGACTAGCGGGGGGGGCAGATACGCAGTATTTT.

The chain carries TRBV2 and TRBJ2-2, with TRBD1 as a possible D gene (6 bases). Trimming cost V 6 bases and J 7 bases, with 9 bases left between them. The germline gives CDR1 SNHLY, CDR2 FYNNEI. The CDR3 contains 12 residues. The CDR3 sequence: CASRGAVGELFF. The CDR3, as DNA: TGTGCCAGCAGGGGGGCTGTCGGGGAGCTGTTTTTT.

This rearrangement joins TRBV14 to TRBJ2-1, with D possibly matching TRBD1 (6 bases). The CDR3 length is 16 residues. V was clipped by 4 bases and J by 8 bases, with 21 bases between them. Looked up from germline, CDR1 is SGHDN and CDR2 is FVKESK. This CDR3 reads CASSLQGLAAPHEQFF. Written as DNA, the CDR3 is TGTGCCAGCAGCCTTCAGGGGCTAGCCGCCCCCCATGAGCAGTTCTTC.

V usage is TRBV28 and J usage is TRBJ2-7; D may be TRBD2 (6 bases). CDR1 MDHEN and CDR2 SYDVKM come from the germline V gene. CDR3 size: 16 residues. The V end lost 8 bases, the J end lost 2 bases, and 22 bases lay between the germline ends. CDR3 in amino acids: CASLRGLTAYTYEQYF. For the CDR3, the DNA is TGTGCCAGCCTCCGGGGGTTGACAGCCTATACCTACGAGCAGTACTTC.

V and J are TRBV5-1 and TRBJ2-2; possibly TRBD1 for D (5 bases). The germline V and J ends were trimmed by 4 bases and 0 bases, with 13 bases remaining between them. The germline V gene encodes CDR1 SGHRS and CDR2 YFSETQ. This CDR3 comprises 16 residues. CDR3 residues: CASSKTAFANTGELFF. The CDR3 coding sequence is TGCGCCAGCAGCAAGACAGCCTTCGCGAACACCGGGGAGCTGTTTTTT.